This T cell receptor beta chain comes out of a study of cytomegalovirus exposure and HLA in healthy donors. Study outcomes and limitations: In a later analysis, a genetic analysis reported fewer productive-TCR N-insertions in an Asian-associated ancestry cluster than the cohort average.

On this clone: Its antigen is unknown.

It was with 60 Vbeta and 13 Jbeta primers that the PCR ran. Clones were read by immunoSEQ multiplex PCR, and TCRdb kept only the in-frame ones, dropping some. Of around 190,000 clones in the sample, more than 75% are singletons; the top ten hold 1.5% to 2%. J lost 7 bases, V lost 5 bases, and 4 bases had no gene match. Germline-derived CDR1 and CDR2 are SGHVS and FQNEAQ. The CDR3 is made up of 13 amino acids. The chain recombines TRBV7-8 with TRBJ1-4, with 7 nucleotides matching TRBD1. The sample consisted of PBMCs. This receptor was taken from a woman aged 45 to 65 in good health and CMV-seronegative. CDR3 region: CASSTWDSEKLFF. The CDR3, as DNA: TGTGCCAGCAGCACTTGGGACAGTGAAAAACTGTTTTTT.